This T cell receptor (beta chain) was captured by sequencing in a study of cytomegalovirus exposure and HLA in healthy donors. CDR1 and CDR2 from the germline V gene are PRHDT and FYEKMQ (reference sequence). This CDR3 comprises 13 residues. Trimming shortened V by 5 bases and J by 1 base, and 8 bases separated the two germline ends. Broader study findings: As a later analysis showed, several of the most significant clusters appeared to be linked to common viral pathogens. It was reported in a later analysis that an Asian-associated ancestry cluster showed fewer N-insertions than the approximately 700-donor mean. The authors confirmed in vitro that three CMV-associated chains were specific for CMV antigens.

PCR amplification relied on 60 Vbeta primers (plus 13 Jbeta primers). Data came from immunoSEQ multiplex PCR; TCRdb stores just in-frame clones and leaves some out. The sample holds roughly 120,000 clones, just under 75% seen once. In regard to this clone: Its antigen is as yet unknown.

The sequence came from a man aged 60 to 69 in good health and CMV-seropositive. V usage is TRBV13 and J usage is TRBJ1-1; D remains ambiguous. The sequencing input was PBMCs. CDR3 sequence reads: CASSQDTNTEAFF. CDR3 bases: TGTGCCAGCAGCCAAGACACGAACACTGAAGCTTTCTTT.